This TCR beta chain was sequenced in a study of early T cells in non-severe SARS-CoV-2 infection. Study-level points and caveats: Private and CD4 specificities were missed by VDJdb matching, which favored anti-spike CD8 responses.

This clonotype has ten or more counts. Its antigen is not identified. The CDR3 length is 16 residues. The V gene end was trimmed by 5 bases and the J gene end by 4 bases; junction bases not matched to a gene: 15. Per the germline V gene, CDR1 is SGHRS and CDR2 is YFSETQ. TCRdb re-analysed the 5' RACE reads in MiXCR, keeping a single row per CDR3 protein. The sample holds tens of thousands of distinct CDR3 sequences, roughly 10% seen once. Sequenced: whole blood. The clonotype comes from an adult who was a healthcare worker with PCR-confirmed SARS-CoV-2 infection or an uninfected control (not recorded which). The genes are TRBV5-1 and TRBJ2-7; 7 nucleotides agree with TRBD2. CDR3 residues: CASRRNWGSGPYEQYF. As DNA, the CDR3 is TGCGCCAGCAGAAGAAATTGGGGTAGCGGGCCTTACGAGCAGTACTTC.